This T cell receptor beta chain is drawn from a study of regulatory T cells in long-lasting Graves disease. Study-level background: Antithyroid drugs had been given to newly diagnosed Graves' patients for under 3 months.

Germline CDR1 reads SQVTM; CDR2 reads ANQGSEA. The CDR3 covers 13 residues. V was pared by 4 bases and J by 4 bases, with 7 bases of the junction left unmatched. To make TCR beta libraries, researchers used iRepertoire HTBI primers and Arm-PCR of CDR3 regions. A single record per CDR3 protein comes from TCRdb applying MiXCR to the multiplex PCR reads. The profile shows more than 450,000 distinct CDR3 sequences, 15% to 20% of them singletons. Stated time point: newly diagnosed GD, antithyroid drugs for less than 3 months. RNA isolated from PBMCs was used to make the TCR library. The sample was also linked to a second study, of T cells in Graves' hyperthyroidism and ophthalmopathy.

This sequence originates from a man aged 40-50 years with Graves disease. The V and J genes are TRBV29-1 and TRBJ2-7; 7 bases line up with TRBD1. The starting material was peripheral blood mononuclear cells (PBMCs), obtained at new diagnosis, from a patient treated with antithyroid drugs. CDR3 loop: CSVAAGGMYEQYF. The CDR3 nucleotides read TGCAGCGTTGCGGCAGGGGGTATGTACGAGCAGTACTTC.